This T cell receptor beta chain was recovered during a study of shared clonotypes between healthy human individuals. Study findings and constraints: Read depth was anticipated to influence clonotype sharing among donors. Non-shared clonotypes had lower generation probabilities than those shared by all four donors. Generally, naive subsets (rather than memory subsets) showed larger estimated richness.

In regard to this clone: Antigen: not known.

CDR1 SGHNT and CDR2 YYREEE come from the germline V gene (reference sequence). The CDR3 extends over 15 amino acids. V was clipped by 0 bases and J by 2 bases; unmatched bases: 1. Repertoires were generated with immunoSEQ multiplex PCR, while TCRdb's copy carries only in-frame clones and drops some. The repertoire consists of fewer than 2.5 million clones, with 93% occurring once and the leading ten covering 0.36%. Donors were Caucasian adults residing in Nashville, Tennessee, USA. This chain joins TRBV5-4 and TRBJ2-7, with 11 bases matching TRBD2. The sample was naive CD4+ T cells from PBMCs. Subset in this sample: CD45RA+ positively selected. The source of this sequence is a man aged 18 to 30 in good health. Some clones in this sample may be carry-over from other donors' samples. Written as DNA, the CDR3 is TGTGCCAGCAGCTTGGCTAGCGGGAGGACCTACGAGCAGTACTTC. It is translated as CASSLASGRTYEQYF. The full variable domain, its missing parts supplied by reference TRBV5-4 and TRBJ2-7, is ETGVTQSPTHLIKTRGQQVTLRCSSQSGHNTVSWYQQALGQGPQFIFQYYREEENGRGNFPPRFSGLQFPNYSSELNVNALELDDSALYLCASSLASGRTYEQYFGPGTRLTVT.